This entry describes one TCR beta chain. Antigen unknown. Germline CDR1 SGHVS, CDR2 FNYEAQ. The length of the CDR3 is 15 residues. Deletions cut 4 bases from V and 8 bases from J, with 18 bases between. The sample originates from a study of beta chain features in type 1 diabetes. Study background: Over all samples combined, fewer than 130,000,000 sorted cells were examined. Study-wide findings and caveats: Cells expressing TCR highly could be over-represented by cDNA sequencing. The study found moderately but significantly shorter TCRB CDR3s in all four CD4+ subsets of Type 1 diabetes patients. PCR might pick shorter templates more often, in the same way for patients and controls.

The authors reverse transcribed all of the isolated RNA, so sequencing captured expressed TCRB transcripts. Assay used: immunoSEQ multiplex PCR; TCRdb lists only in-frame clones, some missing. The sample yields hundreds of thousands of clones, roughly 13% seen once. The purity of all sorted populations exceeded 98%. The specimen sequenced was naive CD4+ T cells from blood. The TCR originated in a man aged 18 to 29 with type 1 diabetes. V is TRBV7-6 and J is TRBJ2-1; D not certain. The CDR3 protein is CASSSPYAAHHEQFF. The CDR3, as DNA: TGTGCCAGCAGCTCCCCATATGCGGCCCATCATGAGCAGTTCTTC.